A single sample is the source of the 6 T cell receptor beta chains below, sequenced in a study of shared clonotypes between healthy human individuals. Sequencing used immunoSEQ multiplex PCR; TCRdb keeps in-frame clones, though not all of them. The sample yields 1.5 million to 2.5 million clones, approximately 94% seen once. Terminally differentiated effector memory CD45RA+ cells were left out of the naive CD8 fraction, which was CD45RO-negative and positively selected for CCR7. What was sequenced was naive CD8+ T cells sorted from blood. These receptors all stem from a man between 18 and 29 years old in good health.

The chain links TRBV7-8 to TRBJ2-3; 8 bases line up with TRBD2. Germline CDR1 and CDR2: SGHVS and FQNEAQ. The CDR3 is 15 amino acids. V gave up 3 bases and J gave up 1 base; unmatched junction bases: 3. CDR3 loop: CASSFSGIGTDTQYF. CDR3 sequence (DNA): TGTGCCAGCAGCTTTAGCGGGATTGGCACAGATACGCAGTATTTT.

Comments on this clone: This sample also contains other DNA sequences that code for the same CDR3. The chain recombines TRBV13 with TRBJ1-2, with a tentative D call TRBD1 (5 bases). The CDR3 has 15 amino acids. Germline CDR1 is PRHDT and CDR2 is FYEKMQ (reference sequence). V was cut by 0 bases and J by 2 bases, with 10 bases left in between. CDR3 region: CASSLGQGVNYGYTF. Here the CDR3 DNA reads TGTGCCAGCAGCTTAGGTCAGGGCGTCAACTATGGCTACACCTTC. The entire variable domain, with the rest obtained from reference TRBV13 and TRBJ1-2, is as follows: AAGVIQSPRHLIKEKRETATLKCYPIPRHDTVYWYQQGPGQDPQFLISFYEKMQSDKGSIPDRFSAQQFSDYHSELNMSSLELGDSALYFCASSLGQGVNYGYTFGSGTRLTVV.

This chain connects TRBV10-2 to TRBJ2-3; D is ambiguous. The V end lost 3 bases, the J end lost 6 bases, and 1 base lay between the germline ends. Germline V gives CDR1 WSHSY, CDR2 SAAADI. The length of the CDR3 is 10 residues. DNA for the CDR3: TGCGCCAGCAGTGATGATACGCAGTATTTT. It is translated as CASSDDTQYF.

This chain joins TRBV27 and TRBJ2-1; TRBD1 might be the D (5 bases). The germline V gene encodes CDR1 MNHEY and CDR2 SMNVEV (reference sequence). The CDR3 loop spans 15 amino acids. The V end was cut by 2 bases, the J end by 7 bases, with 15 bases between. This chain's CDR3 is CASSLKGVVGNEQFF. DNA for the CDR3: TGTGCCAGCAGTTTAAAAGGGGTGGTGGGGAATGAGCAGTTCTTC.

The sample holds one count of this clone. V and J are TRBV9 and TRBJ2-5; D remains unclear. Germline V gene sequence: CDR1 SGDLS, CDR2 YYNGEE. The CDR3 covers 14 residues. V lost 4 bases, J lost 7 bases, and 17 bases lay in between. Written as DNA, the CDR3 is TGTGCCAGCAGCCCCAGCCGGCTTCCGGGGACCCAGTACTTC. Its protein is CASSPSRLPGTQYF.

This chain links TRBV7-2 with TRBJ2-1; 12 nucleotides line up with TRBD2. After removal of 5 bases from V and 7 bases from J, the junction contained 12 bases not matched to a gene. The CDR3 contains 17 residues. CDR1 is SGHTA and CDR2 is FQGNSA in the germline V gene. This CDR3 reads CASSLWLAGGPVNEQFF. The DNA for the CDR3 is TGTGCCAGCAGCCTGTGGCTAGCGGGAGGGCCGGTAAATGAGCAGTTCTTC.